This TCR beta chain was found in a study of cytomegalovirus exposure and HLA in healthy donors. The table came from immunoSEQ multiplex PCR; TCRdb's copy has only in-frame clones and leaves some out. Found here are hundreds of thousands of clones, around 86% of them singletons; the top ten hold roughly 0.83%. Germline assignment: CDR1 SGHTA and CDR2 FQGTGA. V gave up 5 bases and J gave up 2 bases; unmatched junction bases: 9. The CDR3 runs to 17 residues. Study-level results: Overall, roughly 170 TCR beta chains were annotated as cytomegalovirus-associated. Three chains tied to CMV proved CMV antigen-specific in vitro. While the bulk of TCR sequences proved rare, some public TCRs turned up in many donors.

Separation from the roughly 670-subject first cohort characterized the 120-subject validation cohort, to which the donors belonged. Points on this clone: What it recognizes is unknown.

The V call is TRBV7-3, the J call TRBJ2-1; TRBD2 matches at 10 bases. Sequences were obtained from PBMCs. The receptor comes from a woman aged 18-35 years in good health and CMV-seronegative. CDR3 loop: CASSPRRSGRAYNEQFF. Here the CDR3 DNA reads TGTGCCAGCAGCCCCCGCCGGAGCGGGAGGGCCTACAATGAGCAGTTCTTC.